This T cell receptor beta chain was recovered during a study of T cells after somatic rescue of genetic block. Sequenced by immunoSEQ multiplex PCR; TCRdb stores in-frame clones only, minus some. The table has 45,000 to 70,000 clones, 95% to 96% seen once. The germline V gene has CDR1 MDHEN and CDR2 SYDVKM. CDR3 length: 13 amino acids. V was pared by 6 bases and J by 8 bases, with 7 bases of the junction left unmatched. The chain carries TRBV28 and TRBJ1-2, with 9 bases fitting TRBD1. Sequenced sample: peripheral blood mononuclear cells (PBMCs). This clonotype was sampled from a child younger than two. The CDR3 sequence is CASSYNRGLGYTF. In DNA, the CDR3 is TGTGCCAGCAGCTATAACAGGGGGCTCGGCTACACCTTC.